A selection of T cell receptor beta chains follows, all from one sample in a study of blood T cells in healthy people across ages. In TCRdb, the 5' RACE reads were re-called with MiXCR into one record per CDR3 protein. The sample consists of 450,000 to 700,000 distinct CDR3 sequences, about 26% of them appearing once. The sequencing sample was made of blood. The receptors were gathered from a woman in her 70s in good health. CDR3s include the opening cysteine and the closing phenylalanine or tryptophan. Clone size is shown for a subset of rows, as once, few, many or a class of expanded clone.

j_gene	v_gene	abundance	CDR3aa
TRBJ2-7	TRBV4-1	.	CASSRNSGGAHEQYF
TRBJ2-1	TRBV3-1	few	CASSHVGDGDEQFF
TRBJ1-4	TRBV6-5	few	CASNDGTGGEKLFF
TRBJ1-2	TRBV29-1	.	CSVEEGLWGGTSGYGYTF
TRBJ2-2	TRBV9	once	CASSLGVAGDRTGELFF
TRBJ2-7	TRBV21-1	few	CASSKEEKRRGLDYEQYF
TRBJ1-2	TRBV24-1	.	CATSGQGVRTF
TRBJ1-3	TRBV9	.	CAGSSPLDRSSGNTIYF
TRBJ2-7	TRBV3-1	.	CASNHGGTNEQYF
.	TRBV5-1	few	CASSLSWQLGRTLYEQYF
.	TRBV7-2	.	CASSLGGTHGSEQYF
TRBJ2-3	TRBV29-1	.	CSVEGRGAGGTDTQYF
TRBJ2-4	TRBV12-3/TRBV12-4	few	CASSLPGRLAKNIQYF
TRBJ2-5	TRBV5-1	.	CASSWGTTQQETQYF
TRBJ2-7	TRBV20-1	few	CSWRTGPSYEQYF
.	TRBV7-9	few	CASSLQGGEADEQFF
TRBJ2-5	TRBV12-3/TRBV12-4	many	CASSEGVAQYF